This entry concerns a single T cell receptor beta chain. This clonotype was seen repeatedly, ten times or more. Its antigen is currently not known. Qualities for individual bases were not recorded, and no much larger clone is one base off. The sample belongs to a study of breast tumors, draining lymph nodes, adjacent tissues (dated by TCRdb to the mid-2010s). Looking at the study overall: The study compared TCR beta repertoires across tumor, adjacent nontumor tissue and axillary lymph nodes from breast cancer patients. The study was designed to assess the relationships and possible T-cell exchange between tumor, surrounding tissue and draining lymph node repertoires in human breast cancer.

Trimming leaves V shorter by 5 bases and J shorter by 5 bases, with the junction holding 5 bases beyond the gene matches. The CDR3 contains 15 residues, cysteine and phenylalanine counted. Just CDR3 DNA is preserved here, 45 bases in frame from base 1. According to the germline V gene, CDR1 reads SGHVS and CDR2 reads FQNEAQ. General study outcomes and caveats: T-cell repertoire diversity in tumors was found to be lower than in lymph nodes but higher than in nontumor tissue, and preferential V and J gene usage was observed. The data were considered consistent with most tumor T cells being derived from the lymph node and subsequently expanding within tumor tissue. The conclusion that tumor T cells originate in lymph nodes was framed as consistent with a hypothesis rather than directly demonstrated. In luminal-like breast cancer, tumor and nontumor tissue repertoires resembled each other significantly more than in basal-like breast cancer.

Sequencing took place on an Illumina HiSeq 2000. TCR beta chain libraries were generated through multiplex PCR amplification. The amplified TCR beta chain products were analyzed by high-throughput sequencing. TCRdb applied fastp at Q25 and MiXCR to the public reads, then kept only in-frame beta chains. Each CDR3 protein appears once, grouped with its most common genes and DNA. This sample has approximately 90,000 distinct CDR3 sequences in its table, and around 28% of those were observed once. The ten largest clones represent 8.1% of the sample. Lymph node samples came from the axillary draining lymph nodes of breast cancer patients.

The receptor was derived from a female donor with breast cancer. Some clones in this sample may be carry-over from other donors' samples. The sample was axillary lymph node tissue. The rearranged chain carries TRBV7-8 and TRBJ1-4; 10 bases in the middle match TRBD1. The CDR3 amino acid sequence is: CASSPRDRGNEKLFF. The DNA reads TGTGCCAGCAGCCCCCGGGACAGGGGAAATGAAAAACTGTTTTTT.